What follows is one T cell receptor (beta chain) and its context. The antigen it binds to is not known. A much bigger clone sits one base away, suggesting this may be a read error. The sample belongs to a study of tumor and adjacent non-tumor tissue in lung cancer (dated by TCRdb to the late 2010s). Some background on the complete study: The cohort included eleven to twelve adenocarcinoma, a couple of squamous cell carcinoma and 1 small cell lung cancer patients. Ages among the approximately 15 patients ranged from about 31 to 80 years, there were roughly ten men and 5 women, and disease was at TNM stage I to III. In total, sequencing yielded fewer than 150 million productive TCRbeta reads, which works out to an average of approximately 4.1 million reads per sample. Bulk TCRbeta repertoires were compared between lung tumor tissue and matched distant non-tumor lung tissue obtained from more than 12 lung cancer patients. TCRbeta CDR3 sequencing was performed on fewer than 35 paired specimens, with one tumor sample and one normal lung sample collected per patient.

The paper as a whole reports these results and caveats: Neither the sequencing platform nor unique molecular identifiers are named or mentioned anywhere in the methods. Younger patients had significantly higher TCR diversity, and higher tumor TCR diversity was associated with shorter overall and disease-free survival. Significantly higher TCR diversity (inverse Simpson) was observed in tumor tissue than in normal lung tissue (roughly 390 vs 170, P = 0.0075, Mann-Whitney U test). Peripheral blood was not sequenced, so blood TCRbeta repertoires in these lung cancer patients were not examined. A significantly larger cumulative share of the repertoire was made up by the top 100 clones in normal lung than in tumor tissue. Only about 14 patients were in the cohort, and the authors stated that larger samples and more detailed clinical data are needed.

RNA was isolated from bulk, unsorted tissue, and RNA quality was assessed with a NanoDrop ND-1000 and an Agilent 2100. All donors had newly diagnosed lung cancer, had not received prior chemotherapy, and were admitted for thoracic surgery in China between August and November 2014. The study excluded patients who had received radiotherapy or chemotherapy before or who had another cancer at the same time. Surgical tissue pieces of roughly 1-2.2 cm3 were preserved in RNAlater solution and stored at -80 °C until use. Receptor libraries were prepared by multiplex PCR. For sequencing, an Illumina HiSeq 2500 was employed. Following protocols modified from ARM-PCR, the researchers constructed TCRbeta libraries through three rounds of nested PCR with primers (Table S4). PCR products of 200-500 bp were gel-excised and purified with the QIAquick gel extraction kit before sequencing. The authors processed their data as follows. Reads were cleaned with Trimmomatic, merged with FLASH into complete CDR3 sequences, and assigned to V(D)J germline segments with MiTCR. Clonal diversity was computed as the inverse Simpson's index with VDJtools. In-frame sequences lacking a premature stop codon were counted as productive reads. The raw public reads went through TCRdb reprocessing: fastp at Q25, MiXCR clone calling, in-frame beta chains kept. Every CDR3 protein is listed once, alongside the most common genes and DNA of its rows. Here the V and J calls rest on TCRdb's processing, not on the authors' analysis. The sample table contains over 100,000 distinct CDR3 sequences; only one count was recorded for around 75% of them. Of the sample, 30% to 45% falls within the top ten clones.

The V and J ends are trimmed by 3 bases and 11 bases, leaving 18 bases between them. The CDR3 starts with the cysteine, ends with the phenylalanine, and has 13 residues. The kept DNA is CDR3 alone, 39 bases in frame from the first base. CDR1 is given as SQVTM and CDR2 as ANQGSEA, both from the germline V gene. The rearrangement joined TRBV29-1 to TRBJ2-3, and possibly TRBD1, on 5 matching bases. The sample consisted of lung tumor tissue. This TCR was sampled from a woman aged 55 to 70 with non-small cell lung cancer. The DNA sequence follows: TGCAGCGTTGATAGTCGCAGGGAAAATGGGCAGTATTTT. Its translation is CSVDSRRENGQYF.